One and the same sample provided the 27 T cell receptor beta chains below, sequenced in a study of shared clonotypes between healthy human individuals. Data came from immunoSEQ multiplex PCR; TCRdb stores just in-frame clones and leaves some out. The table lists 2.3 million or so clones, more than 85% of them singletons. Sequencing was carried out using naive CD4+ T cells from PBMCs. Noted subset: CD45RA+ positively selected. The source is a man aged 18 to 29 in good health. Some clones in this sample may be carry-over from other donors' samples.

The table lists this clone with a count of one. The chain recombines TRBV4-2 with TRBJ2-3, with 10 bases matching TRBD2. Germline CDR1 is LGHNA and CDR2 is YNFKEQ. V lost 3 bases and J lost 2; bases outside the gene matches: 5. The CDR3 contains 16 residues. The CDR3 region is CASSQESGRVTDTQYF. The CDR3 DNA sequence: TGTGCCAGCAGCCAGGAGAGCGGGAGGGTCACAGATACGCAGTATTTT.

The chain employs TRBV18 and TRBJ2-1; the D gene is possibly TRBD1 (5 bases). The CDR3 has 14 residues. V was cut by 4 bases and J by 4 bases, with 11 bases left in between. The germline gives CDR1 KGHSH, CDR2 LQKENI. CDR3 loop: CASSQSTEYNEQFF. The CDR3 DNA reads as TGTGCCAGCTCACAATCGACAGAGTACAATGAGCAGTTCTTC.

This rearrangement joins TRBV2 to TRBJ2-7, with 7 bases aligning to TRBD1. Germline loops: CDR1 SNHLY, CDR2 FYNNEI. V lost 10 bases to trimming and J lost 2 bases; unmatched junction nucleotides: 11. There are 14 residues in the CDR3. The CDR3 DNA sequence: TGTGCCACCCAATGGGAGACAGGGACCTACGAGCAGTACTTC. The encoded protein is CATQWETGTYEQYF. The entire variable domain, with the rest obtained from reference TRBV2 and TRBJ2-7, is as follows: EPEVTQTPSHQVTQMGQEVILRCVPISNHLYFYWYRQILGQKVEFLVSFYNNEISEKSEIFDDQFSVERPDGSNFTLKIRSTKLEDSAMYFCATQWETGTYEQYFGPGTRLTVT.

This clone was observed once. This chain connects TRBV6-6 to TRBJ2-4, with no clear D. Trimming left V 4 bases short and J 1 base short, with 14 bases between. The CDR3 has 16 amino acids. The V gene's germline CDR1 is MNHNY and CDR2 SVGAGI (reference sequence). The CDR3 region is CASSSGLVGAKNIQYF. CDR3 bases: TGTGCCAGCAGTTCCGGGTTGGTCGGCGCCAAAAACATTCAGTACTTC.

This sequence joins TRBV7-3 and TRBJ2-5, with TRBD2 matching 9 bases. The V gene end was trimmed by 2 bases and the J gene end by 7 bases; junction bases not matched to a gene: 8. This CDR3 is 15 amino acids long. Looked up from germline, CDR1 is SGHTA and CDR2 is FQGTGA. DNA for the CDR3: TGTGCCAGCAGCTTATTAGCGGGAGACGGTTCGACCCAGTACTTC. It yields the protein CASSLLAGDGSTQYF. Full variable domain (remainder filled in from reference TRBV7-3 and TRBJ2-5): GAGVSQTPSNKVTEKGKYVELRCDPISGHTALYWYRQSLGQGPEFLIYFQGTGAADDSGLPNDRFFAVRPEGSVSTLKIQRTERGDSAVYLCASSLLAGDGSTQYFGPGTRLLVL.

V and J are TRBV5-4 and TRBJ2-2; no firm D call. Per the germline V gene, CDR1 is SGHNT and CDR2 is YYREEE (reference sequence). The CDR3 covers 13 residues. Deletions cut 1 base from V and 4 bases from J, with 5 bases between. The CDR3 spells CASSLSATGELFF. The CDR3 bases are TGTGCCAGCAGCTTGTCCGCCACCGGGGAGCTGTTTTTT.

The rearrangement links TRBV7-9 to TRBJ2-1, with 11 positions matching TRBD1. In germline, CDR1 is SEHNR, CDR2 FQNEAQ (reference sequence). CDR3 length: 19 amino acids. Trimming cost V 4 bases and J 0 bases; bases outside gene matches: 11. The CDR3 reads CASSSPGQGVPSSYNEQFF. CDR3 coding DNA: TGTGCCAGCAGCTCGCCGGGACAGGGGGTCCCGAGCTCCTACAATGAGCAGTTCTTC.

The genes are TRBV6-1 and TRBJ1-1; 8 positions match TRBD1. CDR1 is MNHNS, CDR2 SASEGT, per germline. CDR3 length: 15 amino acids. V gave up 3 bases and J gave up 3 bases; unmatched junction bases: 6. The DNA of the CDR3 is TGTGCCAGCAGTGAGCAGGGGGCTCGGGACACTGAAGCTTTCTTT. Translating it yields CASSEQGARDTEAFF.

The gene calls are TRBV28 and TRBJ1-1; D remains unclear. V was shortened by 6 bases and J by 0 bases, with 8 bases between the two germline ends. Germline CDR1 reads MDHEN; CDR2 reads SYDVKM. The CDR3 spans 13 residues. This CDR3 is CASRGNMNTEAFF. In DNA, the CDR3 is TGTGCCAGCAGAGGCAACATGAACACTGAAGCTTTCTTT.

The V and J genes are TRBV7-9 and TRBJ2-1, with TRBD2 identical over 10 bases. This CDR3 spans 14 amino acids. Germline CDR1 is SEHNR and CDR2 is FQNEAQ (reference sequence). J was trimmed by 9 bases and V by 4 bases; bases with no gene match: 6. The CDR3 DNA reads TGTGCCAGCAGCTCTACTAGCGGGATCGCTGAGCAGTTCTTC. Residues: CASSSTSGIAEQFF.

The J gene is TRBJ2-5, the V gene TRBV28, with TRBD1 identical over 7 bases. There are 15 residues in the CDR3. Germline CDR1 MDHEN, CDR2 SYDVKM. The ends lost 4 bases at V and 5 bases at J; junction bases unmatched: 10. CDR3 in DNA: TGTGCCAGCAGTTCCCGACAGGGTAGTTCGGAGACCCAGTACTTC. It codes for CASSSRQGSSETQYF.

The DNA of the CDR3 is TGTGCCAGTAGTATGGTGGATTGGTATGGCTACACCTTC. Translating it yields CASSMVDWYGYTF. This rearrangement joins TRBV19 to TRBJ1-2; no clear D. The germline V gene encodes CDR1 LNHDA and CDR2 SQIVND (reference sequence). CDR3 length equals 13 residues. Trimming took off 3 bases at V and 5 bases at J, with 10 bases between the two ends.

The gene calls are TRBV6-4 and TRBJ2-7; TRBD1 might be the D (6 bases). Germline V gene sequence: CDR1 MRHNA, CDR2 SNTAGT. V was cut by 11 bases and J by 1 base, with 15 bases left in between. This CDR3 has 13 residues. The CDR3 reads CAGYRESSYEQYF. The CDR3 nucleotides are TGTGCCGGATACAGGGAGTCTTCCTACGAGCAGTACTTC.

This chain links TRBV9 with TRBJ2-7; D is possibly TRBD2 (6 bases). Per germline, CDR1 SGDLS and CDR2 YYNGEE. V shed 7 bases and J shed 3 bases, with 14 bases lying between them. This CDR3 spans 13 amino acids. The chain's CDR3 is CASGGAKGYEQYF. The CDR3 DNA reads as TGTGCCAGCGGCGGGGCTAAGGGCTACGAGCAGTACTTC.

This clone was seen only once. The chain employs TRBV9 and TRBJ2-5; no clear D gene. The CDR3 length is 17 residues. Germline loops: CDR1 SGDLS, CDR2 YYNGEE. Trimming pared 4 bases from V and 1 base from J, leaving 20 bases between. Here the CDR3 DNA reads TGTGCCAGCAGCCCCCATCCCCCAGGAGTTGGCCAAGAGACCCAGTACTTC. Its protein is CASSPHPPGVGQETQYF.

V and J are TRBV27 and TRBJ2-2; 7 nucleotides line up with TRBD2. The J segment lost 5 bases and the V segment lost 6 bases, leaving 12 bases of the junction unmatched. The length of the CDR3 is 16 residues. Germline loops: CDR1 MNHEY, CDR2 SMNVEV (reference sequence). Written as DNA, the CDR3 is TGTGCCAGCAGCCTCCGACTAGCTGACATAACCGGGGAGCTGTTTTTT. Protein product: CASSLRLADITGELFF.

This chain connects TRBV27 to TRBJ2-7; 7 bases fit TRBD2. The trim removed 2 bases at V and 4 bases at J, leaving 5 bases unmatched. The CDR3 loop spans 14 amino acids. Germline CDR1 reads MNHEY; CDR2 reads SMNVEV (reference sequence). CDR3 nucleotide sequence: TGTGCCAGCAGTTTACAGGTGGGGGGGTACGAGCAGTACTTC. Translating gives CASSLQVGGYEQYF.

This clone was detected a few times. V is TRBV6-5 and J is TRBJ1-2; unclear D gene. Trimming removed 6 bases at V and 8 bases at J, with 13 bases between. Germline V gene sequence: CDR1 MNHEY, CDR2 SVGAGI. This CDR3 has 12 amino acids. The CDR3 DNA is TGTGCCAGCAGCGGCCCCGTTGGGGGCTACACCTTC. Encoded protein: CASSGPVGGYTF.

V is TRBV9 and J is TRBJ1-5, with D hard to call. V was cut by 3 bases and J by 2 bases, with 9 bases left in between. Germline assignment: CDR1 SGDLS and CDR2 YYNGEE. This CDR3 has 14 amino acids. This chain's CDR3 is CASSANAGNQPQHF. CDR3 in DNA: TGTGCCAGCAGCGCGAACGCCGGCAATCAGCCCCAGCATTTT. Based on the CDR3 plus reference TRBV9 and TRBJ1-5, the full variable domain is DSGVTQTPKHLITATGQRVTLRCSPRSGDLSVYWYQQSLDQGLQFLIQYYNGEERAKGNILERFSAQQFPDLHSELNLSSLELGDSALYFCASSANAGNQPQHFGDGTRLSIL.

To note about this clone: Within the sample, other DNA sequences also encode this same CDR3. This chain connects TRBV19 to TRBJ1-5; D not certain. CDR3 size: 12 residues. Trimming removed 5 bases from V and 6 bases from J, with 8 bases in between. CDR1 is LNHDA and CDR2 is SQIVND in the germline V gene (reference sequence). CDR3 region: CASSVRGQPQHF. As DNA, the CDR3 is TGTGCCAGTAGTGTCCGGGGTCAGCCCCAGCATTTT.

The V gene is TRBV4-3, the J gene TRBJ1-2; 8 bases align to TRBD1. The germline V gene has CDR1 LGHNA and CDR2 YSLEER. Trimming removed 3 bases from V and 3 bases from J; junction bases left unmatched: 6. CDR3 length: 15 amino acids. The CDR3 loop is CASSQTGAPDYGYTF. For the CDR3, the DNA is TGCGCCAGCAGCCAGACAGGGGCCCCTGACTATGGCTACACCTTC.

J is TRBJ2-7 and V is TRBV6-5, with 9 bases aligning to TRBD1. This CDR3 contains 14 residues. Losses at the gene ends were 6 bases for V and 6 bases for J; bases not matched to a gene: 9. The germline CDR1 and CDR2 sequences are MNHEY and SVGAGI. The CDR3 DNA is TGTGCCAGCAGCCCCGGGACAGGGTTGCGCGAGCAGTACTTC. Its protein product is CASSPGTGLREQYF.

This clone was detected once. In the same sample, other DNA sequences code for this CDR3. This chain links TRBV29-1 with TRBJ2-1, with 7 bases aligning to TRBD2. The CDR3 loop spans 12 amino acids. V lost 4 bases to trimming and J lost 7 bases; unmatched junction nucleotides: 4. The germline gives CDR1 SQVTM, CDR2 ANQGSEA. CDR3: CSVASGGNEQFF. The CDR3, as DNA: TGCAGCGTTGCTAGCGGAGGTAATGAGCAGTTCTTC.

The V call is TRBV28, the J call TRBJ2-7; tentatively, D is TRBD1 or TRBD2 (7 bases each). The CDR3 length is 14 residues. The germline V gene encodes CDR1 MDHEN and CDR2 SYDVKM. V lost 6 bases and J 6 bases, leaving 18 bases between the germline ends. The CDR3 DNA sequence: TGTGCCAGCAGGAGGGAGGGGGCAACTTTCGAGCAGTACTTC. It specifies CASRREGATFEQYF. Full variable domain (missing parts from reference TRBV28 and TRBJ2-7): DVKVTQSSRYLVKRTGEKVFLECVQDMDHENMFWYRQDPGLGLRLIYFSYDVKMKEKGDIPEGYSVSREKKERFSLILESASTNQTSMYLCASRREGATFEQYFGPGTRLTVT.

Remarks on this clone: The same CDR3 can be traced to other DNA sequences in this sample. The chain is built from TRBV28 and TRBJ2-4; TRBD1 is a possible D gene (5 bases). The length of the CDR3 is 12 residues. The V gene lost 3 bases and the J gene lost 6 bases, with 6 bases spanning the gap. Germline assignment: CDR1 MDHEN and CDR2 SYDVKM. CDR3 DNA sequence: TGTGCCAGCAGTTTCCAGGGAAACATTCAGTACTTC. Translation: CASSFQGNIQYF.

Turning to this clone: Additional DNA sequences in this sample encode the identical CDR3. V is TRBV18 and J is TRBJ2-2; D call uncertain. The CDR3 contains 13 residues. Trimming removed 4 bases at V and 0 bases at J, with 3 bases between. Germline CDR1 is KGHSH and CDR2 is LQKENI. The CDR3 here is CASSRANTGELFF. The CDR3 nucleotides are TGTGCCAGCTCACGCGCGAACACCGGGGAGCTGTTTTTT.

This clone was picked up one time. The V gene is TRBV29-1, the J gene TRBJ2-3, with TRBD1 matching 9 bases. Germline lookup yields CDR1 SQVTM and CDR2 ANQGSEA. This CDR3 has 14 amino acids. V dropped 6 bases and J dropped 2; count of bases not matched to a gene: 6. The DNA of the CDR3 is TGCAGCGTAGAACAGGGGGCTAACACAGATACGCAGTATTTT. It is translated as CSVEQGANTDTQYF.